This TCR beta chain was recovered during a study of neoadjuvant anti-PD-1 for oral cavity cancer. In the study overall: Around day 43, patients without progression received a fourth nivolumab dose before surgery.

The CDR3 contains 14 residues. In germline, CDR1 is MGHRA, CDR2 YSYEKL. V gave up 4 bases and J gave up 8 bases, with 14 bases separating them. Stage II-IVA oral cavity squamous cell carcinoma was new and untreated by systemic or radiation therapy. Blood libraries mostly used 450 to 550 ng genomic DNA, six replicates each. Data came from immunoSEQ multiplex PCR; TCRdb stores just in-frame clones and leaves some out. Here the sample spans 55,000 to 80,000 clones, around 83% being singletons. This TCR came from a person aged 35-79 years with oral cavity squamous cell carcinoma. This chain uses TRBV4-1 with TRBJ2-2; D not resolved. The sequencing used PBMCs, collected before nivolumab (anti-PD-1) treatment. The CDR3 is CASSPWAALGELFF. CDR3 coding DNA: TGCGCCAGCAGCCCTTGGGCGGCGTTGGGGGAGCTGTTTTTT.